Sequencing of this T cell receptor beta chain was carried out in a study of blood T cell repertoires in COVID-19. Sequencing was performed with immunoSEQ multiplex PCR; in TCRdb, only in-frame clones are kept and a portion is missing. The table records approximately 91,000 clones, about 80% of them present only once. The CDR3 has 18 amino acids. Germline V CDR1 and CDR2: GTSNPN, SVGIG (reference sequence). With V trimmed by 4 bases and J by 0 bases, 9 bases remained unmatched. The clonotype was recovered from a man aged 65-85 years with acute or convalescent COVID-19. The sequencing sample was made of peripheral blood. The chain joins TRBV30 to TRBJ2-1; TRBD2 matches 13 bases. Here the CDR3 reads CAWTGELAGGRSYNEQFF. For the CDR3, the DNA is TGTGCCTGGACCGGTGAACTAGCGGGAGGGCGCTCCTACAATGAGCAGTTCTTC.